A few counts support the clone carrying this T cell receptor (beta chain). The antigen remains undetermined. PCR primers comprised 60 Vbeta and 13 Jbeta primers. Here immunoSEQ multiplex PCR was the method, and the copy in TCRdb shows in-frame clones only, minus some. The table records fewer than 200,000 clones, 76% of them present only once. Germline CDR1 MNHEY, CDR2 SMNVEV (reference sequence). V was clipped by 8 bases and J by 0 bases, with 8 bases between them. There are 14 residues in the CDR3. This sample is drawn from a study of cytomegalovirus exposure and HLA in healthy donors. Study-level findings and limits: While the bulk of TCR sequences proved rare, some public TCRs turned up in many donors. As was reported, the HLA-A and HLA-B alleles of most subjects were accurately predicted from TCR beta sequences. It was taken for granted in presence/absence analyses that sequencing depth across donors was roughly uniform. A previous analysis found most TCR beta V segments productive roughly 90% or roughly 30% of the time.

The TCR originated in a man between 60 and 70 years old in good health and CMV-seronegative. Sequenced: PBMCs. This chain uses TRBV27 with TRBJ2-6; no clear D gene. CDR3 DNA: TGTGCCAGCCGTTCCCTCTCTGGGGCCAACGTCCTGACTTTC. Protein sequence: CASRSLSGANVLTF.